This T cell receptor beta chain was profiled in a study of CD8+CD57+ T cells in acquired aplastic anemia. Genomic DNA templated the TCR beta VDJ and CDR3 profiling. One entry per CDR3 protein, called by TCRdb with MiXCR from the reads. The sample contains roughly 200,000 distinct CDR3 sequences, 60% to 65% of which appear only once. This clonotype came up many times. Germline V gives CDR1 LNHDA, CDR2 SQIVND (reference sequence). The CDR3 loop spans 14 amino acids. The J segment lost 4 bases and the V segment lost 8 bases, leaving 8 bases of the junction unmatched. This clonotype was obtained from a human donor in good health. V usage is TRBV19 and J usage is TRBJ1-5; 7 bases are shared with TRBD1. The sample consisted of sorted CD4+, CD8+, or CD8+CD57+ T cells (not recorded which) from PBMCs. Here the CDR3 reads CASSTDRENQPQHF. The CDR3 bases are TGTGCCAGTTCTACCGACAGGGAGAATCAGCCCCAGCATTTT.